The 29 T cell receptor beta chains below come from one sample, sequenced in a study of blood T cell repertoires in COVID-19. Repertoires were generated with immunoSEQ multiplex PCR, while TCRdb's copy carries only in-frame clones and drops some. The sample has about 120,000 clones, 75% to 90% seen once. Sequencing used peripheral blood. These receptor sequences come from a woman in her seventies with acute or convalescent COVID-19.

The sample holds one count of this clone. V is TRBV30 and J is TRBJ1-3; D ambiguous. The V end lost 8 bases, the J end lost 0 bases, and 11 bases lay between the germline ends. This CDR3 region has 13 residues. Germline V gene sequence: CDR1 GTSNPN, CDR2 SVGIG (reference sequence). This CDR3 reads CARESPSGNTIYF. The CDR3 coding sequence is TGTGCCCGCGAATCTCCCTCTGGAAACACCATATATTTT. The whole variable domain, remainder taken from reference TRBV30 and TRBJ1-3, is SQTIHQWPATLVQPVGSPLSLECTVEGTSNPNLYWYRQAAGRGLQLLFYSVGIGQISSEVPQNLSASRPQDRQFILSSKKLLLSDSGFYLCARESPSGNTIYFGEGSWLTVV.

The chain employs TRBV10-1 and TRBJ1-3, with 7 bases aligning to TRBD1. The CDR3 contains 14 residues. CDR1 is WNHNN, CDR2 SYGVQD, per germline (reference sequence). V lost 5 bases to trimming and J lost 2 bases; unmatched junction nucleotides: 3. Written as DNA, the CDR3 is TGCGCCAGCAGTTCCGGACAGGCTGGAAACACCATATATTTT. Translated, it gives CASSSGQAGNTIYF.

The chain couples TRBV6-5 to TRBJ2-3; the match to TRBD2 covers 8 bases. The germline gives CDR1 MNHEY, CDR2 SVGAGI. V shed 6 bases and J 10 bases; nucleotides not matched to a gene: 15. The CDR3 is 15 amino acids. CDR3 sequence: CASRPSRGAAPAQYF. The CDR3 bases are TGTGCCAGCAGGCCTTCGCGGGGGGCCGCCCCGGCGCAGTATTTT.

This clone was detected only once. The V call is TRBV12-3 or TRBV12-4, the J call TRBJ1-5; D perhaps matches TRBD1 (5 bases). The length of the CDR3 is 12 residues. Trimming removed 8 bases from V and 7 bases from J, with 12 bases in between. The CDR3 DNA sequence: TGTGCCAGCCGGGGGGTGGACCAGCCCCAGCATTTT. Its translation is CASRGVDQPQHF.

The chain has TRBV10-2 and TRBJ2-1; possibly TRBD2 for D (7 bases). Germline values: CDR1 WSHSY, CDR2 SAAADI. V shed 3 bases and J shed 6 bases, with 18 bases lying between them. This CDR3 has 16 residues. In DNA, the CDR3 is TGCGCCAGCAGTGACCCTTGGGGGGGGGCAGGCAATGAGCAGTTCTTC. Encoded protein: CASSDPWGGAGNEQFF.

This chain uses TRBV9 with TRBJ1-6, with 9 bases aligning to TRBD1. CDR3 length: 16 residues. The V gene's germline CDR1 is SGDLS and CDR2 YYNGEE. The ends lost 2 bases at V and 6 bases at J; junction bases unmatched: 6. CDR3 in amino acids: CASSVGQGGGNSPLHF. The CDR3 DNA sequence: TGTGCCAGCAGCGTGGGACAGGGTGGGGGTAATTCACCCCTCCACTTT.

CDR3 DNA sequence: TGTGCCTGGAGTGTTACAGGGGGTAGGACTGAAGCTTTCTTT. Amino acids: CAWSVTGGRTEAFF. This sequence joins TRBV30 and TRBJ1-1; TRBD1 matches 8 bases. Germline-derived CDR1 and CDR2 are GTSNPN and SVGIG (reference sequence). The CDR3 loop spans 14 amino acids. V was pared by 0 bases and J by 5 bases, with 5 bases of the junction left unmatched.

CDR3 DNA sequence: TGTGCCAGCAGACACGCTCAGGGAAGAGGCTTCGGCGAGCAGTACTTC. This translates into CASRHAQGRGFGEQYF. The J gene is TRBJ2-7, the V gene TRBV7-9; D is perhaps TRBD1 (5 bases). Per germline, CDR1 SEHNR and CDR2 FQNEAQ (reference sequence). This CDR3 comprises 16 residues. The ends were cut back, 6 bases at V and 6 bases at J, with 24 bases in the middle.

V gene TRBV18 combines with J gene TRBJ2-2, with TRBD2 identical over 11 bases. The CDR3 runs 18 residues. Germline values: CDR1 KGHSH, CDR2 LQKENI. Trimming took 3 bases from V and 1 from J; bases not matched to a gene: 7. CDR3 coding DNA: TGTGCCAGCTCACCCCTCGACACTAGCGGGGGGAACACCGGGGAGCTGTTTTTT. Encoded protein: CASSPLDTSGGNTGELFF.

The CDR3 DNA reads TGTGCCATCCAGACTAGCGGGGGCTACGAGCAGTACTTC. Protein sequence: CAIQTSGGYEQYF. The genes are TRBV10-3 and TRBJ2-7, with 12 bases aligning to TRBD2. V trimming: 8 bases; J trimming: 3 bases; junction bases outside the gene matches: 2. Germline V lookup: CDR1 ENHRY, CDR2 SYGVKD. The CDR3 runs 13 residues.

This chain joins TRBV10-3 and TRBJ1-2, with 8 bases lining up with TRBD1. The CDR3 sequence is 16 residues long. Unmatched junction bases numbered 9, after V lost 0 bases and J lost 6 bases. Germline lookup yields CDR1 ENHRY and CDR2 SYGVKD. The CDR3 bases are TGTGCCATCAGTGAGTCGAGGGCAGGGGGCGAGAATGGCTACACCTTC. This codes for CAISESRAGGENGYTF.

The V and J genes are TRBV5-4 and TRBJ1-6, with a tentative D call TRBD1 (5 bases). Trimming pared 0 bases from V and 7 bases from J, leaving 11 bases between. This CDR3 has 15 amino acids. The germline gives CDR1 SGHNT, CDR2 YYREEE (reference sequence). The CDR3 loop is CASSLDQGSNSPLHF. The CDR3 nucleotides read TGTGCCAGCAGCTTGGATCAGGGTTCCAATTCACCCCTCCACTTT.

The chain joins TRBV29-1 to TRBJ1-2, with 7 bases fitting TRBD1. Germline CDR1 SQVTM, CDR2 ANQGSEA. With 7 bases clipped from V and 2 bases from J, the junction kept 10 bases outside the gene matches. CDR3 length equals 14 residues. The CDR3 here is CSAEKGGANYGYTF. The CDR3 DNA sequence: TGCAGCGCCGAGAAAGGGGGCGCGAACTATGGCTACACCTTC.

This chain connects TRBV23-1 to TRBJ1-4, with TRBD1 matching 11 bases. TRBV23-1 qualifies as an ORF whose function is uncertain. The J segment lost 0 bases and the V segment lost 3 bases, leaving 6 bases of the junction unmatched. This CDR3 has 18 residues. The CDR3 spells CASSHPGTGGPTNEKLFF. CDR3 nucleotides: TGCGCCAGCAGTCACCCCGGGACAGGGGGACCAACTAATGAAAAACTGTTTTTT.

The chain joins TRBV7-9 to TRBJ2-2; tentatively, D is TRBD2 (6 bases). The CDR3 is 16 residues long. The germline V and J ends were trimmed by 1 base and 5 bases, with 14 bases remaining between them. Germline CDR1 SEHNR, CDR2 FQNEAQ (reference sequence). The CDR3 sequence is CASSLEGLTTTGELFF. DNA for the CDR3: TGTGCCAGCAGCTTAGAAGGACTAACTACGACCGGGGAGCTGTTTTTT.

This chain joins TRBV28 and TRBJ1-6, with D possibly TRBD1 on 6 matching bases. V was clipped by 3 bases and J by 11 bases, with 11 bases between them. This CDR3 has 13 amino acids. The germline gives CDR1 MDHEN, CDR2 SYDVKM. CDR3: CASSFSRGPPLHF. CDR3 nucleotides: TGTGCCAGCAGTTTTAGCAGGGGCCCACCCCTCCACTTT.

The chain links TRBV2 to TRBJ1-1; D may be TRBD1 (6 bases). Trimming took 7 bases from V and 1 from J, leaving 10 bases between them. This CDR3 is 13 amino acids long. Per the germline V gene, CDR1 is SNHLY and CDR2 is FYNNEI. CDR3 loop: CASTQDRNTEAFF. CDR3 sequence (DNA): TGTGCCAGCACCCAGGACAGGAACACTGAAGCTTTCTTT. Full variable domain (rest looked up from reference TRBV2 and TRBJ1-1): EPEVTQTPSHQVTQMGQEVILRCVPISNHLYFYWYRQILGQKVEFLVSFYNNEISEKSEIFDDQFSVERPDGSNFTLKIRSTKLEDSAMYFCASTQDRNTEAFFGQGTRLTVV.

The chain joins TRBV7-9 to TRBJ1-4; 9 nucleotides line up with TRBD1. Germline V CDR1 and CDR2: SEHNR, FQNEAQ (reference sequence). The CDR3 runs to 15 residues. Trimming took 4 bases from V and 5 from J; bases not matched to a gene: 5. The CDR3 loop is CASSYRDRENEKLFF. As DNA, the CDR3 is TGTGCCAGCAGCTACCGGGACAGGGAGAATGAAAAACTGTTTTTT.

This chain links TRBV7-3 with TRBJ1-1; D ambiguous. Between the trimmed V and J ends, which lost 4 bases and 3 bases, there was a span of 9 bases. This CDR3 comprises 13 residues. Per the germline V gene, CDR1 is SGHTA and CDR2 is FQGTGA. CDR3 bases: TGTGCCAGCAGCTCCCAATCAGACACTGAAGCTTTCTTT. This translates into CASSSQSDTEAFF.

The V and J genes are TRBV27 and TRBJ1-2; TRBD1 matches 10 bases. The CDR3 loop spans 15 amino acids. CDR1 is MNHEY and CDR2 is SMNVEV in the germline V gene (reference sequence). The V gene end was trimmed by 5 bases and the J gene end by 3 bases; junction bases not matched to a gene: 6. For the CDR3, the DNA is TGTGCCAGCAGTAAAAGACAGGGGGCCGACTATGGCTACACCTTC. This sequence encodes CASSKRQGADYGYTF.

The rearrangement joins TRBV10-3 to TRBJ1-4; TRBD1 agrees at 9 bases. V was clipped by 10 bases and J by 5 bases; unmatched bases: 5. CDR1 and CDR2 (germline): ENHRY, SYGVKD. The length of the CDR3 is 13 residues. The CDR3 nucleotides read TGTGCCAGCCGGGACAGGGAGAATGAAAAACTGTTTTTT. This codes for CASRDRENEKLFF.

CDR3 coding DNA: TGTGCCAGCAGTAAATTAGCGGGGGAAGGAAATGAGCAGTTCTTC. Translated: CASSKLAGEGNEQFF. The chain carries TRBV6-2 or TRBV6-3 and TRBJ2-1, with 9 positions matching TRBD2. Trimming took 5 bases from V and 7 from J; bases not matched to a gene: 9. Germline CDR1 and CDR2: MNHEY and SVGEGT. The CDR3 spans 15 residues.

J is TRBJ1-1 and V is TRBV2, with a weak D call TRBD1 (5 bases). The CDR3 runs to 15 residues. Trimming pared 0 bases from V and 4 bases from J, leaving 12 bases between. The V gene's germline CDR1 is SNHLY and CDR2 FYNNEI. The CDR3 bases are TGTGCCAGCAGTGAAGCCGTATCGGGGGGCACTGAAGCTTTCTTT. This translates into CASSEAVSGGTEAFF.

This clone was observed a single time. J is TRBJ2-3 and V is TRBV7-6; D possibly corresponds to TRBD2 (5 bases). Deletions cut 2 bases from V and 0 bases from J, with 9 bases between. The CDR3 contains 15 residues. In germline, CDR1 is SGHVS, CDR2 FNYEAQ. The CDR3 sequence is CASSLQDSSTDTQYF. In DNA, the CDR3 is TGTGCCAGCAGCTTACAGGACTCCAGCACAGATACGCAGTATTTT.

The chain uses TRBV7-3 and TRBJ2-6; TRBD2 is a possible D gene (6 bases). Trimming left V 2 bases short and J 4 bases short, with 9 bases between. CDR1 SGHTA and CDR2 FQGTGA come from the germline V gene. CDR3 length equals 15 residues. CDR3: CASSLGGGGANVLTF. CDR3 bases: TGTGCCAGCAGCTTAGGGGGAGGCGGGGCCAACGTCCTGACTTTC. Together with reference TRBV7-3 and TRBJ2-6, the CDR3 gives the full variable domain: GAGVSQTPSNKVTEKGKYVELRCDPISGHTALYWYRQSLGQGPEFLIYFQGTGAADDSGLPNDRFFAVRPEGSVSTLKIQRTERGDSAVYLCASSLGGGGANVLTFGAGSRLTVL.

In its sample, this clone was seen once. The chain joins TRBV30 to TRBJ1-2, with a weak D call TRBD1 (5 bases). Germline values: CDR1 GTSNPN, CDR2 SVGIG (reference sequence). The V end lost 2 bases, the J end lost 8 bases, and 15 bases lay between the germline ends. This CDR3 comprises 13 residues. The CDR3 loop reads CAWSLVAGVGYTF. Written as DNA, the CDR3 is TGTGCCTGGAGTTTGGTTGCGGGGGTCGGCTACACCTTC.

CDR3 amino acids: CASQPEATLNKRGYTF. The CDR3 DNA reads as TGTGCCAGCCAGCCTGAGGCCACATTGAACAAACGTGGCTACACCTTC. The V and J genes are TRBV7-9 and TRBJ1-2; no clear D gene. This CDR3 comprises 16 residues. Germline lookup yields CDR1 SEHNR and CDR2 FQNEAQ (reference sequence). V lost 8 bases and J 7 bases, leaving 26 bases between the germline ends.

This rearrangement joins TRBV9 to TRBJ1-2; 7 bases line up with TRBD1. CDR1 is SGDLS and CDR2 is YYNGEE in the germline V gene. J lost 4 bases, V lost 6 bases, and 15 bases had no gene match. This CDR3 comprises 16 residues. DNA of the CDR3: TGTGCCAGCACCTTAGGGGACAGCAATCGAGCCTATGGCTACACCTTC. Protein product: CASTLGDSNRAYGYTF.

Regarding this clone: One junction end disagrees with the germline gene, perhaps due to a read error. The rearrangement links TRBV6-1 to TRBJ2-3, with D possibly TRBD1 on 5 matching bases. There are 15 residues in the CDR3. Per germline, CDR1 MNHNS and CDR2 SASEGT. CDR3 nucleotides: TGTGCCAGCAGGGAAGACAGCCCGTCCGTGAATACGCAGTATTTT. It encodes CASREDSPSVNTQYF.